These T cell receptor beta chains were read from a single sample in a study of cytomegalovirus exposure and HLA in healthy donors. This table comes from immunoSEQ multiplex PCR, and its TCRdb copy is limited to in-frame clones, with some not included. The sample's table shows 45,000 to 70,000 clones. The sequenced sample was PBMCs. These receptors were taken from a woman aged 45-65 years in good health and CMV-seropositive. The CDR3 runs from the conserved cysteine through the conserved F or W. Each record gives: D gene, J gene, V gene, CDR3 DNA, CDR3 protein. D genes are given only for firm matches.

TRBD2 TRBJ2-5 TRBV30 TGTGCCTGGAGGAAAGCGGGGGCCCCCGGAGAGACCCAGTACTTC CAWRKAGAPGETQYF
- TRBJ1-3 TRBV5-1 TGCGCCAGCACGGCAGGAAGCACTGGAAACACCATATATTTT CASTAGSTGNTIYF
TRBD1 TRBJ2-7 TRBV6-5 TGTGCCAGCAGTTACTCTCAGGGGGCAAGGGAGCAGTACTTC CASSYSQGAREQYF
TRBD2 TRBJ2-2 TRBV6-6 TGTGCCAGCAGTCGGACTAGCAGAAGGGCCGGGGAGCTGTTTTTT CASSRTSRRAGELFF
TRBD2 TRBJ2-5 TRBV5-1 TGCGCCAGCAGCGAAGGACTAGCGGGGGTCCAAGAGACCCAGTACTTC CASSEGLAGVQETQYF
- TRBJ1-1 TRBV30 TGTGCCTGGAGTGTACAGGGAATTCAAGTCGCTGAAGCTTTCTTT CAWSVQGIQVAEAFF
TRBD1 TRBJ2-7 TRBV18 TGTGCCAGCACTCGGGACAGGGAATCCGAGCAGTACTTC CASTRDRESEQYF
- TRBJ1-2 TRBV28 TGTGCCAGCAGTTTCGGCGGGGGGACTAACTATGGCTACACCTTC CASSFGGGTNYGYTF
- TRBJ1-5 TRBV19 TGTGCCAGTAGTATCAGGGGCAATCAGCCCCAGCATTTT CASSIRGNQPQHF
- TRBJ1-1 TRBV9 TGTGCCAGCAGCCCGGGACTTTTTAACACTGAAGCTTTCTTT CASSPGLFNTEAFF
TRBD1 TRBJ1-6 TRBV5-5 TGTGCCAGCAGCTTGACCCGACAGGGAAATTCACCCCTCCACTTT CASSLTRQGNSPLHF
TRBD2 TRBJ2-1 TRBV29-1 TGCAGCGTTAGGGGATCTAGCGGGGCAGACAATGAGCAGTTCTTC CSVRGSSGADNEQFF
- TRBJ1-4 TRBV5-6 TGTGCCAGCAGGGACCAGGGTTCGAAACTGTTTTTT CASRDQGSKLFF
- TRBJ2-6 TRBV4-3 TGCGCCAGCAGCCAAGGAGCGGTGAGCTCTGGGGCCAACGTCCTGACTTTC CASSQGAVSSGANVLTF
- TRBJ2-3 TRBV6-1 TGTGCCAGCAGTGAATCCCTCCGAACAGGGACCAGCACAGATACGCAGTATTTT CASSESLRTGTSTDTQYF
- TRBJ1-4 TRBV19 TGTGCCAGTACGGCCAGGGAGGGTGAAAAACTGTTTTTT CASTAREGEKLFF
TRBD2 TRBJ2-5 TRBV14 TGTGCCAGCAGCCAAGGCCCCCTAGCGGGGCGGGAGACCCAGTACTTC CASSQGPLAGRETQYF
TRBD2 TRBJ2-7 TRBV30 TGTGCCTGGAGTCGGGGTAGCGGGGCGGTGGGGGAGCAGTACTTC CAWSRGSGAVGEQYF
TRBD1 TRBJ1-1 TRBV6-5 TGTGCCAGCAGCTACGGACAGGGCGCTGAAGCTTTCTTT CASSYGQGAEAFF
- TRBJ2-5 TRBV7-9 TGTGCCAGCAGCCCCCAATTCGAGCCGGAGACCCAGTACTTC CASSPQFEPETQYF
- TRBJ2-7 TRBV11-1 TGTGCCAGCAGCGCCACCGGGACCCAGGGGTCCTACGAGCAGTACTTC CASSATGTQGSYEQYF
TRBD1 TRBJ2-1 TRBV28 TGTGCCAGCGCCCGAGGGACAGGGGGTTTGGGTGAGCAGTTCTTC CASARGTGGLGEQFF
- TRBJ2-7 TRBV28 TGTGCCAGCAGTGCGTCAGGGGTCTCCTCATACGAGCAGTACTTC CASSASGVSSYEQYF
TRBD2 TRBJ2-1 TRBV28 TGTGCCAGCAGTTACGGTGGACCGGGACTAGCTATAGATGAGCAGTTCTTC CASSYGGPGLAIDEQFF
TRBD2 TRBJ2-2 TRBV27 TGTGCCAGCAGTTCGACTAGCGGGGGATGGGACACCGGGGAGCTGTTTTTT CASSSTSGGWDTGELFF
- TRBJ2-6 TRBV10-3 TGTGCCATCAGTGAGTTCGGCTCTGGGGCCAACGTCCTGACTTTC CAISEFGSGANVLTF
TRBD2 TRBJ2-1 TRBV2 TGTGCCAGACCGGGACTAGCGGGAGGGCCGGGAGTGAATGAGCAGTTCTTC CARPGLAGGPGVNEQFF
TRBD1 TRBJ1-5 TRBV15 TGTGCCACCGGGGTAGGGGGCTATAGCAATCAGCCCCAGCATTTT CATGVGGYSNQPQHF
TRBD1 TRBJ1-1 TRBV5-1 TGCGCCAGCAGCTGGGACAGGGGGAACACTGAAGCTTTCTTT CASSWDRGNTEAFF
- TRBJ2-7 TRBV5-1 TGCGCCAGCAGCTTGGGCGACACCTTAAGGAACGAGCAGTACTTC CASSLGDTLRNEQYF
- TRBJ2-7 TRBV4-2 TGTGCCAGCAGCCAAGACTCTAGCTCCTACGAGCAGTACTTC CASSQDSSSYEQYF